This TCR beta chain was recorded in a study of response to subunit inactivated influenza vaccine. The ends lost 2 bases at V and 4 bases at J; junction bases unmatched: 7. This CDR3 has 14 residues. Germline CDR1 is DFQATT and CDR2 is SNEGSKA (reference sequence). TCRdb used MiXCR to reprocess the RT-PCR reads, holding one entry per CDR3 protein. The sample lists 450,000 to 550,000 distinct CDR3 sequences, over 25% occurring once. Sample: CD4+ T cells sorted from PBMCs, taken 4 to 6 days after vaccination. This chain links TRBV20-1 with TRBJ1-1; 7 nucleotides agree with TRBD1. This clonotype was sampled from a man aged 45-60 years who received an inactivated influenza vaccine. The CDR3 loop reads CSARLTGKSTEAFF. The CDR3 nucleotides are TGCAGTGCTAGACTGACAGGGAAAAGCACTGAAGCTTTCTTT.